The TCR beta chain described here comes from a study of identical twins. Study-wide points: Zero-insertion analyses could be partly confounded by invariant MAIT and iNKT cells. There were fewer insertions in abundant cord blood beta clonotypes, but memory repertoires showed no such pattern.

Between the trimmed V and J ends, which lost 7 bases and 0 bases, there was a span of 12 bases. This CDR3 has 14 residues. The germline V gene has CDR1 SGHRS and CDR2 YFSETQ. TCRdb re-analysed the 5' RACE reads in MiXCR, keeping a single row per CDR3 protein. The sample has around 670,000 distinct CDR3 sequences, 6% to 6.5% seen once. This clonotype was detected ten times or more. As yet, its antigen is unknown. Sequences were obtained from naive T cells sorted from blood. The chain is built from TRBV5-1 and TRBJ2-3; the D gene is possibly TRBD2 (5 bases). This receptor was obtained from a man aged 18 to 30 in good health. The CDR3 here is CASGNLASTDTQYF. The CDR3 DNA reads TGCGCCAGCGGGAACCTAGCCAGCACAGATACGCAGTATTTT. Full variable domain (remainder filled in from reference TRBV5-1 and TRBJ2-3): KAGVTQTPRYLIKTRGQQVTLSCSPISGHRSVSWYQQTPGQGLQFLFEYFSETQRNKGNFPGRFSGRQFSNSRSEMNVSTLELGDSALYLCASGNLASTDTQYFGPGTRLTVL.